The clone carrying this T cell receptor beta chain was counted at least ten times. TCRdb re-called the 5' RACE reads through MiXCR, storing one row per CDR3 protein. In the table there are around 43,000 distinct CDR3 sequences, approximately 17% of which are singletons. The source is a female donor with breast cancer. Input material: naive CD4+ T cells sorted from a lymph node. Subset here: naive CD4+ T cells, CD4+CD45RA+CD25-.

This CDR3 is CASSLAGDPAYEQYF. Written as DNA, the CDR3 is TGTGCCAGCAGCTTAGCTGGAGATCCAGCCTACGAGCAGTACTTC. This chain uses TRBV7-9 with TRBJ2-7; D is uncertain. This CDR3 comprises 15 residues. The germline V gene has CDR1 SEHNR and CDR2 FQNEAQ (reference sequence). V lost 0 bases and J lost 2, with 11 bases in between.